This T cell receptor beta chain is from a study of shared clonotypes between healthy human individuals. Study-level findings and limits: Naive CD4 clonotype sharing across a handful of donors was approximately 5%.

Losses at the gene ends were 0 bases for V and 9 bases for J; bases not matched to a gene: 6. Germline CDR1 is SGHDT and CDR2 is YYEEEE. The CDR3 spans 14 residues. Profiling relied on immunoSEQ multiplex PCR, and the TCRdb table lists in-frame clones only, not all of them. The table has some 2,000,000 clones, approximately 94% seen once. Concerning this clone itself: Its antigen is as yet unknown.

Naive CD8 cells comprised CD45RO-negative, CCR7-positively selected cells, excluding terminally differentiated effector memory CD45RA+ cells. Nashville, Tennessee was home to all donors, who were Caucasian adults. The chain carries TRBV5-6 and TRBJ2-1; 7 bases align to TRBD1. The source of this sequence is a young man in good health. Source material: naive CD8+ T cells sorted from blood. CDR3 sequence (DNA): TGTGCCAGCAGCTTGGCGACAGGGCAAATTGAGCAGTTCTTC. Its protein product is CASSLATGQIEQFF.